A single sample gave rise to the 4 T cell receptor beta chains below, sequenced in a study of metastatic and nonmetastatic thyroid tumors (dated by TCRdb to between 2020 and 2021). None of the patients had been given any treatment before thyroid surgery. Library preparation was by PCR. These reads were obtained on an Illumina HiSeq 4000. In-frame beta chains were kept once TCRdb had trimmed the public reads at Q25 with fastp and called clones with MiXCR. This sample lists about 16,000 clones; approximately 24% were detected once. Of the sample, 13% falls within the top ten clones. Sequencing was performed on tumor tissue. These receptors all come from a male donor with papillary thyroid cancer or a benign thyroid nodule (not recorded which). Some clones in this sample may be carry-over from other donors' samples.

This clone was observed at least ten times. The chain joins TRBV20-1 to TRBJ1-1, with D perhaps TRBD1 (6 bases). This CDR3 has 14 residues. V was clipped by 1 base and J by 5 bases, with 14 bases between them. Germline CDR1 reads DFQATT; CDR2 reads SNEGSKA (reference sequence). The CDR3 protein is CSARGPGASTEAFF. The CDR3 DNA sequence: TGCAGTGCTAGAGGTCCGGGGGCGAGTACTGAAGCTTTCTTT.

This clone was counted a few times. At one of its ends the junction is not consistent with the germline gene, which may arise from a read error. The chain has TRBV6-1 and TRBJ2-1; 7 bases are shared with TRBD1. Germline CDR1 and CDR2: MNHNS and SASEGT. The CDR3 consists of 16 residues. CDR3 residues: CVSSEGPVQGWDEQFF. The CDR3 nucleotides are TGTGTCAGCAGTGAAGGCCCGGTACAGGGGTGGGATGAGCAGTTCTTC.

Many counts were recorded for this clone. This chain connects TRBV3-1 to TRBJ2-3; D is unresolved. V lost 0 bases and J lost 4, with 11 bases in between. This CDR3 is built from 15 residues. The V gene's germline CDR1 is LGHDT and CDR2 YNNKEL (reference sequence). CDR3 coding DNA: TGTGCCAGCAGCCAAGAAGGCGAGGAAGCAGATACGCAGTATTTT. It yields the protein CASSQEGEEADTQYF.

This clone has only a few counts. The chain links TRBV12-3 or TRBV12-4 to TRBJ2-1; D perhaps matches TRBD1 (5 bases). The CDR3 sequence is 16 residues long. Trimming took 7 bases from V and 0 from J, leaving 16 bases between them. CDR3 bases: TGTGCCAGCACCCTAGGGGTGAGGTTCTCCTACAATGAGCAGTTCTTC. Encoded protein: CASTLGVRFSYNEQFF.